The 23 T cell receptor beta chains given below trace back to one sample, sequenced in a study of shared clonotypes between healthy human individuals. Sequencing used immunoSEQ multiplex PCR; TCRdb keeps in-frame clones, though not all of them. This table holds approximately 590,000 clones, less than 97% found once. Naive CD8 cells comprised CD45RO-negative, CCR7-positively selected cells, excluding terminally differentiated effector memory CD45RA+ cells. Sequenced material: naive CD8+ T cells sorted from blood. These receptors originate from a woman younger than 45 in good health.

V is TRBV28 and J is TRBJ2-7; 8 positions match TRBD2. Trimming cost V 11 bases and J 2 bases; bases outside gene matches: 17. There are 16 residues in the CDR3. CDR1 MDHEN and CDR2 SYDVKM come from the germline V gene. Here the CDR3 DNA reads TGTGCCGTTACCTCGAGGATAGCGGGAAGTACCTACGAGCAGTACTTC. This sequence encodes CAVTSRIAGSTYEQYF.

This clone was recorded once. The V gene is TRBV30, the J gene TRBJ1-6; D may be TRBD1 (5 bases). CDR1 is GTSNPN, CDR2 SVGIG, per germline (reference sequence). This CDR3 comprises 14 residues. The V gene lost 2 bases and the J gene lost 9 bases, with 14 bases spanning the gap. CDR3 sequence reads: CAWSRGPGGSPLHF. The CDR3 region has the DNA TGTGCCTGGAGTCGGGGACCGGGGGGTTCACCCCTCCACTTT.

V usage is TRBV9 and J usage is TRBJ1-1; TRBD1 might be the D (5 bases). The CDR3 has 18 residues. Germline CDR1 is SGDLS and CDR2 is YYNGEE. V was cut by 0 bases and J by 0 bases, with 18 bases left in between. The CDR3 DNA reads TGTGCCAGCAGCGTAGTTGGAGGGGTGGGATCGGTGAACACTGAAGCTTTCTTT. Amino acids: CASSVVGGVGSVNTEAFF.

This clone has more than one count but fewer than ten. The chain is built from TRBV19 and TRBJ1-2; 7 positions match TRBD1. The CDR3 length is 15 residues. The germline gives CDR1 LNHDA, CDR2 SQIVND (reference sequence). J gave up 2 bases and V 7 bases, and 10 bases lay outside the gene matches. CDR3 protein: CASMGDAGQNYGYTF. The CDR3 DNA reads as TGTGCCAGTATGGGGGACGCGGGACAGAACTATGGCTACACCTTC.

The rearrangement links TRBV9 to TRBJ2-7; D ambiguous. Between the trimmed V and J ends, which lost 0 bases and 1 base, there was a span of 11 bases. Germline V gene sequence: CDR1 SGDLS, CDR2 YYNGEE. This CDR3 region has 15 residues. CDR3 region: CASSVAQAASYEQYF. CDR3 coding DNA: TGTGCCAGCAGCGTAGCCCAGGCGGCATCCTACGAGCAGTACTTC.

CDR3 in amino acids: CASSAAAGTQYF. The CDR3 nucleotides read TGTGCCAGCAGTGCAGCGGCGGGTACGCAGTATTTT. The J gene is TRBJ2-3, the V gene TRBV14, with D tentatively TRBD2 (5 bases). The germline gives CDR1 SGHDN, CDR2 FVKESK. With 6 bases removed from V and 8 bases from J, the gap between germline ends came to 12 bases. The CDR3 spans 12 residues. The whole variable domain, remainder taken from reference TRBV14 and TRBJ2-3, is EAGVTQFPSHSVIEKGQTVTLRCDPISGHDNLYWYRRVMGKEIKFLLHFVKESKQDESGMPNNRFLAERTGGTYSTLKVQPAELEDSGVYFCASSAAAGTQYFGPGTRLTVL.

Only one count was recorded for this clone. This CDR3 is CASSLPLAEQYF. CDR3 coding DNA: TGTGCCAGCAGCTTGCCCCTAGCCGAGCAGTACTTC. The chain is built from TRBV5-5 and TRBJ2-7; D may be TRBD2 (5 bases). The germline gives CDR1 SGHKS, CDR2 YYEKEE (reference sequence). The CDR3 is 12 amino acids. V was shortened by 1 base and J by 6 bases, with 8 bases between the two germline ends. The full variable domain, completed using reference TRBV5-5 and TRBJ2-7, is DAGVTQSPTHLIKTRGQQVTLRCSPISGHKSVSWYQQVLGQGPQFIFQYYEKEERGRGNFPDRFSARQFPNYSSELNVNALLLGDSALYLCASSLPLAEQYFGPGTRLTVT.

The chain couples TRBV7-9 to TRBJ2-5; TRBD1 might be the D (5 bases). CDR1 SEHNR and CDR2 FQNEAQ come from the germline V gene (reference sequence). The CDR3 is made up of 18 amino acids. V lost 3 bases to trimming and J lost 5 bases, with 25 bases between them. CDR3 sequence reads: CASSFTFTKGLGMETQYF. Written as DNA, the CDR3 is TGTGCCAGCAGCTTTACATTTACTAAGGGGTTGGGTATGGAGACCCAGTACTTC.

The rearrangement uses TRBV27 and TRBJ2-1, with 13 bases that match TRBD2. The CDR3 spans 16 residues. V lost 5 bases to trimming and J lost 8 bases; unmatched junction nucleotides: 9. CDR1 is MNHEY and CDR2 is SMNVEV in the germline V gene (reference sequence). The CDR3 loop is CASSTPGLAGTDEQFF. The DNA of the CDR3 is TGTGCCAGCAGTACGCCGGGACTAGCGGGAACTGATGAGCAGTTCTTC.

The chain recombines TRBV27 with TRBJ2-1; 12 bases match TRBD2. With 6 bases clipped from V and 7 bases from J, the junction kept 7 bases outside the gene matches. Germline V gene lookup returns CDR1 MNHEY and CDR2 SMNVEV (reference sequence). The CDR3 consists of 15 residues. In nucleotides, the CDR3 is TGTGCCAGCAGCCGGACTAGCGGGACGGGGAATGAGCAGTTCTTC. This translates into CASSRTSGTGNEQFF.

This chain links TRBV29-1 with TRBJ1-2; the D gene is possibly TRBD1 (5 bases). The length of the CDR3 is 11 residues. Per germline, CDR1 SQVTM and CDR2 ANQGSEA. With 6 bases removed from V and 7 bases from J, the gap between germline ends came to 12 bases. Written as DNA, the CDR3 is TGCAGCGTAGTGACAGCTTTTGGCTACACCTTC. This gives the protein CSVVTAFGYTF. Variable domain in full (rest from reference TRBV29-1 and TRBJ1-2): SAVISQKPSRDICQRGTSLTIQCQVDSQVTMMFWYRQQPGQSLTLIATANQGSEATYESGFVIDKFPISRPNLTFSTLTVSNMSPEDSSIYLCSVVTAFGYTFGSGTRLTVV.

The chain is built from TRBV7-8 and TRBJ1-1, with a weak D call TRBD1 (5 bases). In germline, CDR1 is SGHVS, CDR2 FQNEAQ. Trimming cost V 5 bases and J 4 bases, with 11 bases left between them. The CDR3 consists of 13 residues. For the CDR3, the DNA is TGTGCCAGCAGCCCCCCAGGGAGCACTGAAGCTTTCTTT. This sequence encodes CASSPPGSTEAFF.

The rearrangement uses TRBV9 and TRBJ2-3; maybe TRBD2 (6 bases). The germline V gene has CDR1 SGDLS and CDR2 YYNGEE. This CDR3 has 16 amino acids. The V and J ends lost 0 bases and 5 bases respectively, with 16 bases between them. CDR3 nucleotides: TGTGCCAGCAGCGTAGAATGGTCGGGAGCAGGAGATACGCAGTATTTT. It specifies CASSVEWSGAGDTQYF.

This chain joins TRBV10-2 and TRBJ1-2, with D tentatively TRBD1 (5 bases). V lost 7 bases, J lost 8 bases, and 11 bases lay in between. This CDR3 is built from 11 residues. Germline values: CDR1 WSHSY, CDR2 SAAADI. Here the CDR3 DNA reads TGCGCCAGCACGGACGGGGGGGGCTACACCTTC. It specifies CASTDGGGYTF.

The chain joins TRBV7-9 to TRBJ2-5; 11 bases match TRBD2. Losses at the gene ends were 3 bases for V and 5 bases for J; bases not matched to a gene: 11. CDR3 size: 17 residues. The germline CDR1 and CDR2 sequences are SEHNR and FQNEAQ (reference sequence). CDR3 amino acids: CASSFPTSGSREETQYF. Here the CDR3 DNA reads TGTGCCAGCAGCTTCCCCACTAGCGGGAGTCGGGAGGAGACCCAGTACTTC.

The genes are TRBV7-2 and TRBJ2-7, with 7 bases that match TRBD1. The CDR3 totals 15 residues. The junction had 7 bases not matched to a gene; V was cut back by 2 bases and J by 3 bases. Germline CDR1 reads SGHTA; CDR2 reads FQGNSA. Written as DNA, the CDR3 is TGTGCCAGCAGCTTAAACGAGGGGGCTCACTACGAGCAGTACTTC. Protein: CASSLNEGAHYEQYF.

V and J are TRBV5-1 and TRBJ2-3; 7 nucleotides match TRBD2. CDR3 size: 16 residues. Per germline, CDR1 SGHRS and CDR2 YFSETQ. Trimming at V came to 1 base and at J to 7 bases, leaving 12 bases not matched to a gene. CDR3 sequence (DNA): TGCGCCAGCAGCTTGTTTAAGTTGCGGGAGATGAATACGCAGTATTTT. This translates into CASSLFKLREMNTQYF.

V usage is TRBV28 and J usage is TRBJ1-4; 9 bases are a match to TRBD1. With V trimmed by 4 bases and J by 5 bases, 2 bases remained unmatched. CDR1 and CDR2 from the germline V gene are MDHEN and SYDVKM. This CDR3 region has 14 residues. CDR3 region: CASSSGTGNEKLFF. The CDR3 DNA sequence: TGTGCCAGCAGTTCCGGGACAGGGAATGAAAAACTGTTTTTT.

V is TRBV4-1 and J is TRBJ2-7; no firm D call. CDR3 size: 13 residues. V was trimmed by 1 base and J by 4 bases, leaving 8 bases between them. Germline-derived CDR1 and CDR2 are MGHRA and YSYEKL. DNA of the CDR3: TGCGCCAGCAGCCAAGCGGCTGTGTACGAGCAGTACTTC. This encodes CASSQAAVYEQYF.

This chain links TRBV29-1 with TRBJ2-1, with TRBD2 matching over 11 bases. V trimming: 3 bases; J trimming: 14 bases; junction bases outside the gene matches: 12. The CDR3 has 14 amino acids. The germline CDR1 and CDR2 sequences are SQVTM and ANQGSEA. The CDR3 DNA reads as TGCAGCGTTGATTCGGGTACTAGCGGGAGCCCTGAGTTCTTC. Its protein is CSVDSGTSGSPEFF.

This clone was observed once. The chain carries TRBV11-2 and TRBJ2-7, with 12 nucleotides matching TRBD1. With 3 bases clipped from V and 4 bases from J, the junction kept 10 bases outside the gene matches. CDR1 SGHAT and CDR2 FQNNGV come from the germline V gene. This CDR3 is built from 17 residues. The CDR3 loop reads CASSFESGTGGFYEQYF. The CDR3 nucleotides read TGTGCCAGCAGCTTCGAATCCGGGACAGGGGGCTTTTACGAGCAGTACTTC.

This rearrangement joins TRBV19 to TRBJ1-1, with unresolved D. The germline gives CDR1 LNHDA, CDR2 SQIVND (reference sequence). Trimming pared 7 bases from V and 4 bases from J, leaving 19 bases between. This CDR3 comprises 15 residues. The CDR3 loop is CASTESGGLGTEAFF. The CDR3 region has the DNA TGTGCCAGTACGGAGTCGGGAGGGTTGGGCACTGAAGCTTTCTTT.

The chain couples TRBV7-9 to TRBJ2-3; the D gene is possibly TRBD2 (6 bases). V lost 8 bases to trimming and J lost 1 base, with 13 bases between them. CDR1 and CDR2 (germline): SEHNR, FQNEAQ (reference sequence). This CDR3 has 14 amino acids. CDR3 residues: CASATSPGTDTQYF. Here the CDR3 DNA reads TGTGCCAGCGCGACTAGTCCCGGCACAGATACGCAGTATTTT.